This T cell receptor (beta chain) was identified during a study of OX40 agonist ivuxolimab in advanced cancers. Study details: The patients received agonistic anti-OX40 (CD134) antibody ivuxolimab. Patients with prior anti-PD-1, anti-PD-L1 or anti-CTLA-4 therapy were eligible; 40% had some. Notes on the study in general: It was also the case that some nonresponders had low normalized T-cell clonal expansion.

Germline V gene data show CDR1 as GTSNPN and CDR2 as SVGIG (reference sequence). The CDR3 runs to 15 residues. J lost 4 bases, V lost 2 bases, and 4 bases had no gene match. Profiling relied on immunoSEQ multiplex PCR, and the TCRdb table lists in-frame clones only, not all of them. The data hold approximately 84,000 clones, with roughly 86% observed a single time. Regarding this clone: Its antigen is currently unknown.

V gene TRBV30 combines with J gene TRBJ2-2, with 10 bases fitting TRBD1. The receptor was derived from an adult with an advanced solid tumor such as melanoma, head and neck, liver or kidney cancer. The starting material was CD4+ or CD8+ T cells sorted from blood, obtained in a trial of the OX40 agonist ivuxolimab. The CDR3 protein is CAWSRDRGSTGELFF. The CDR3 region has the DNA TGTGCCTGGAGTAGGGACAGGGGAAGCACCGGGGAGCTGTTTTTT.